This TCR beta chain was documented in a study of cytomegalovirus exposure and HLA in healthy donors. Whole-study findings and limits: The study labeled more than 150 TCR beta chains cytomegalovirus-associated. Subsequent analysis found a tendency for first-cohort TCR clusters to co-occur within the 120 or so validation repertoires. Reports described diagnosis of cytomegalovirus status by the classifier as highly specific and sensitive.

The donors belonged to the roughly 120-subject validation cohort, separate from the approximately 670-subject first cohort. Data came from immunoSEQ multiplex PCR; TCRdb stores just in-frame clones and leaves some out. This sample has approximately 270,000 clones, with around 86% found just once. About this clone itself: Antigen unknown.

Deletions cut 2 bases from V and 7 bases from J, with 21 bases between. CDR3 length equals 16 residues. Germline loops: CDR1 SGHVS, CDR2 FNYEAQ. The gene calls are TRBV7-6 and TRBJ2-7, with D hard to call. The sequence derives from a woman between 18 and 29 years old in good health and CMV-seronegative. The sequencing input was PBMCs. As DNA, the CDR3 is TGTGCCAGCAGCTTACGGCCTGGGCAGACCTTCTTGGAGCAGTACTTC. Translating gives CASSLRPGQTFLEQYF.